Described below is a single TCR beta chain sequence and its context. The antigen is undetermined. A much bigger clone sits one base away, suggesting this may be a read error. This likely comes from a read error, as the CDR3 has no conserved phenylalanine or tryptophan at its end. The germline V gene encodes CDR1 MNHEY and CDR2 SVGAGI. CDR3 length: 16 amino acids. V shed 2 bases and J 1 base; nucleotides not matched to a gene: 7. The data are from a study of molecular identifiers for immune sequencing clone quantification. Whole-study context: In replicates, RNA from roughly 21,000 or 96,000 naive CD8 cells was divided five ways and four parts were sequenced. Study-level results: Spiked Jurkat TCR RNA equal to one cell could reportedly be picked out among 850,000 to 1,000,000 naive cells.

RNA fractions of 10%, 30% or 50% and roughly 19,000 to 1,100,000 sorted cells were the source of naive CD8 libraries. Sorting selected naive CD8 T cells with a CD8+CD4-CCR7+CD45RA+ phenotype. TCRdb reprocessed the PCR reads via MiXCR and lists one record per CDR3 protein. The repertoire holds about 68,000 distinct CDR3 sequences, around 18% seen once, with around 1.4% in the top ten. This TCR was recovered from a human donor in good health. Some libraries in this study had Jurkat cell RNA spiked in. Sample: naive CD8+ T cells from blood, with Jurkat cell RNA spiked in. Specified subset: FACS-sorted CD8+CD4-CCR7+CD45RA+ naive T cells. The chain couples TRBV6-5 to TRBJ2-5; 7 bases align to TRBD2. The CDR3 reads CASSYSGTWVQETQYS. CDR3 sequence (DNA): TGTGCCAGCAGTTACAGCGGGACCTGGGTCCAAGAGACCCAGTACTCC.